This is a list of T cell receptor beta chains from one sample in a study of shared clonotypes between healthy human individuals. TCRdb's copy holds only in-frame clones and misses some; the assay was immunoSEQ multiplex PCR. In the table there are about 670,000 clones, roughly 78% of which are singletons. Sequenced: memory CD4+ T cells sorted from blood. All receptors come from a woman aged 25 to 45 in good health. CDR3s include the opening cysteine and the closing phenylalanine or tryptophan. Fields, in order: clone size, V gene, J gene, D gene, CDR3 DNA, CDR3 protein. D genes are given only for firm matches. Clone size is stated in some rows and not others, as once, few, many or a class when expanded.

NA	TRBV7-2	TRBJ2-5	NA	TGTGCCAGCAGCTCGGGGGTTGGACGAACCCAGTACTTC	CASSSGVGRTQYF
NA	TRBV5-4	TRBJ2-7	NA	TGTGCCAGCAGCTTGGGAGGAGGGGGAGGGTACGAGCAGTACTTC	CASSLGGGGGYEQYF
NA	TRBV28	TRBJ2-3	TRBD2	TGTGCCAGCGCCTCTAGCGGGAGAGGCACAGATACGCAGTATTTT	CASASSGRGTDTQYF
few	TRBV10-3	TRBJ1-3	NA	TGTGCCATCAGTGAGCCTAAGCCACGCTCTGGAAACACCATATATTTT	CAISEPKPRSGNTIYF
NA	TRBV7-8	TRBJ2-7	NA	TGTGCCAGCAGCTTTTTCAGAGATGGCTCCTACGAGCAGTACTTC	CASSFFRDGSYEQYF
few	TRBV27	TRBJ1-1	NA	TGTGCCAGCAGTTTATCGCCTCAGGGTTTCGGTGAAGCTTTCTTT	CASSLSPQGFGEAFF
NA	TRBV5-4	TRBJ2-1	TRBD2	TGTGCCAGCAGCTCGCATAGCGGGGTAGCCTTTTTTCTCAATGAGCAGTTCTTC	CASSSHSGVAFFLNEQFF
NA	TRBV28	TRBJ1-2	NA	TGTGCCAGCATCTTAGGGGGTGCAGGGTATGGCTACACCTTC	CASILGGAGYGYTF
NA	TRBV7-7	TRBJ2-3	TRBD1	TGTGCCAGCAGCCCTTGGACAGGTTCCACAGATACGCAGTATTTT	CASSPWTGSTDTQYF
NA	TRBV5-1	TRBJ1-4	NA	TGCGCCAGCAGAACGTTGGAAAATGAAAAACTGTTTTTT	CASRTLENEKLFF
NA	TRBV28	TRBJ2-2	NA	TGTGCCAGCAGTTTCCAACGGGAAAACCCTACCGGGGAGCTGTTTTTT	CASSFQRENPTGELFF
NA	TRBV29-1	TRBJ2-1	TRBD2	TGCAGCGTTGCAGGGACTAGCCTGAAGGATGAGCAGTTCTTC	CSVAGTSLKDEQFF
NA	TRBV10-2	TRBJ2-7	NA	TGCGCCAGCAGTGCTAGGCGGCGGGGACGACAAACCTCCAGCTCCTACGAGCAGTACTTC	CASSARRRGRQTSSSYEQYF
NA	TRBV2	TRBJ2-5	NA	TGTGCCAGCAGTGACGGAGGGAGTTCGGAGACCCAGTACTTC	CASSDGGSSETQYF